The text below deals with one T cell receptor (beta chain). This clone has only one observation. Its antigen has not been determined. Base qualities are not provided; no much larger clone lies one nucleotide away. Library creation used the immunoSEQ multiplex PCR assay. The multiplex PCR relied on a mix of 60 forward primers for TCR Vbeta segments and 13 reverse primers for TCR Jbeta segments. The CDR3 region of rearranged TCR beta genes was amplified from genomic DNA with a multiplex PCR assay. The amplified TCR beta libraries were sequenced on the Illumina HiSeq System as 87-base-pair reads. The authors' pipeline ran thus. Across the roughly 700 repertoires, a later analysis counted 80 million or so unique TCR beta chains, around 10 million of which were shared by at least two donors. Raw reads were error-corrected and collapsed into unique sequences by a nearest-neighbor algorithm in which closely related sequences were merged to remove PCR and sequencing errors. V, D and J gene segments were assigned by aligning CDR3 sequences to IMGT reference sequences. Each retained sequence needed at least a six-nucleotide match to both a V gene segment and a J gene segment. A rearrangement counted as productive if the CDR3 had no stop codons and remained in frame with V and J, and every other rearrangement counted as non-productive. CDR3 was defined by IMGT convention, running from the second conserved V-encoded cysteine to the conserved J-encoded phenylalanine. Sequences without an unambiguous match to a single V gene segment were excluded from the earlier analysis of over 500 of the donors. An earlier analysis of several hundred of the donors called V segments functional above 56.7% productive rearrangements and segregating when the between-donor standard deviation exceeded 5%. A statistical classification framework was developed to diagnose cytomegalovirus status using the catalog of TCR beta chain sequences. V and J gene assignment, in a later analysis, came from comparing TCR nucleotide sequences with IMGT/GENE-DB human TR gene sequences. Using the TCRdist pipeline, a later analysis assigned CDR3 sequences along with most-parsimonious VDJ recombination scenarios. In a later analysis, each TCR beta chain was defined by its CDR3 amino acid sequence together with its V-gene family, and reads lacking a unique V-gene family were excluded. As a way to deal with suspected cross-contamination and a sequencing artifact, a later analysis dropped 450 to 700 nucleotide sequences that were highly shared and had low generation probability. In a later analysis, a clonal expansion index for each public chain was calculated from normalized within-repertoire ranks of inferred template counts. Generation probabilities in a later analysis came from a VDJ recombination model fitted to out-of-frame rearrangements, and those results were checked against IGoR. Hypergeometric tests were used in a later analysis to score TCR-TCR, TCR-HLA and TCR-CMV co-occurrence, with a repertoire-size bias correction applied to the TCR pairs. To estimate false discovery rates, a later analysis permuted the HLA or CMV assignments 20 times. In a later analysis, co-occurring TCRs were grouped with DBSCAN, and TCRdist sequence similarity was added when clustering was performed within HLA-allele-positive subsets. For co-occurrence clustering, repertoires with fewer than 30,000 or more than 120,000 public chains were excluded, along with 5 or 6 repertoires with anomalous nucleotide sharing. TCRdb carries this immuneACCESS record with in-frame sequences only. Its versions omit some clonotypes, under half of them owing to an unresolved V gene in the studies checked, with the rest unexplained. V and J calls and clone size come straight from that table; D and trimming were deduced from the DNA. The sample data list nearly 110,000 clones, and around four fifths of these were observed just once. Jointly, the top ten make up 7.5% to 9% of the sample.

These data come from a study of cytomegalovirus exposure and HLA in healthy donors (dated by TCRdb to about 2017). In terms of the full investigation: According to an earlier analysis of a few hundred of the donors, about 179 million T cells yielded 117 million unique TCR beta sequences and approximately 300 Gb of sequence data. Around 300 gigabases of sequencing data and 70 million to 100 million unique TCR sequences were included in an early release covering several hundred HLA-typed donors. Of the roughly 390 genotyped donors, 65% to 90% fell in the genetic ancestry cluster associated with self-reported Caucasian donors. The aim of the study was to test whether cataloging public T cell receptors could identify signatures of past pathogen exposure. The study profiled the T cell repertoires of under 700 subjects by immunosequencing and related them to cytomegalovirus serostatus. In addition to the first cohort of 666 subjects, a separate validation cohort of 130 or so different subjects was used. High-throughput TCR immunosequencing, statistical association of individual TCRs with disease status, and machine learning were combined to predict cytomegalovirus infection status. In a later analysis, previously published TCR beta repertoires from 500 to 750 donors were re-analyzed and high-resolution HLA genotyping was added so that TCR occurrence patterns could be studied. Rather than drawing on any new phenotypic data, the later analysis identified candidate immune exposures from TCR beta sequences and the way those sequences occurred across donors. An earlier analysis of a few hundred of the donors applied high-throughput TCR beta sequencing to assess whether each TCR beta V gene segment acted as functional or pseudogenic. Donor age, sex, ethnicity and CMV serostatus were collected together with the repertoire data. In a later genetic analysis, genome-wide SNP genotypes for about 55% of the roughly 700 donors were used, and that subset was treated as a discovery cohort. All discovery cohort repertoires had been generated using a single sequencing platform. HLA typing covered class I and class II loci at four-digit resolution. The number of typed donors differed by locus: 629-630 for A, B, C, DRB1 and DQB1; approximately 530 for DQA1; around 610 for DPA1; and roughly 490 for DPB1. Four or five DR-DQ haplotypes were handled as single units for association and clustering because linkage in the cohort was strong. Among 300 to 450 genotyped donors of the cohort, an average of 235,054 unique TCR beta nucleotide sequences were sequenced per donor, roughly a sixth of them non-productive.

Beyond this particular receptor, the publication reports: Assigning TCR associations to individual alleles was difficult when HLA alleles, especially DR and DQ, strongly co-occurred. A further reported finding was that TCR beta sequences accurately predicted the HLA-A and HLA-B alleles for most subjects in the first cohort. A later analysis reported that several top co-occurrence clusters appeared linked to parvovirus B19, influenza, CMV and Epstein-Barr virus. A few of the identified cytomegalovirus-associated TCR beta chains were confirmed in vitro to be specific for cytomegalovirus antigens. In an earlier analysis of 500 to 650 of the donors, most TCR beta V segments appeared in productive rearrangements about 90% or about 30% of the time, broadly matching IMGT annotations. Because HLA typing was missing for some donors at each locus, association tests included only the typed subset. This cohort had only TCR beta chains sequenced, and the lack of alpha or paired-chain data limited which features could be detected. Correlated functional status among segregating V segments might be attributable to linkage disequilibrium, but an unknown experimental factor could not be ruled out. Because counts were too low, approximately 18 rarely observed V segments, including chromosome 9 orphons, were excluded from the earlier analysis of several hundred of the donors. According to the authors, the approach could potentially be generalized to other disease states and immunological phenotypes. Compared with the roughly 700-donor mean, donors in an Asian-associated ancestry cluster had fewer N-insertions in productive TCRs, according to a later genetic analysis. A later genetic analysis associated a missense DCLRE1C variant with V-gene and J-gene trimming of TCR beta chains, and an independent cohort replicated the association. Some IMGT-functional V segments, including TRBV6-2 and TRBV6-3, could not be distinguished by the 87-base-pair reads and were therefore excluded. Immune exposure information for the cohort was limited to CMV serostatus. The classifier was reported to diagnose cytomegalovirus status with high specificity and sensitivity in both the original and validation cohorts. Sequencing depth was assumed to be roughly uniform across donors in the presence/absence analyses, though that assumption may not hold. A group of highly shared sequence variants was considered likely to be a technical artifact of the sequencing pipeline. In the study, approximately 150 TCR beta chains were listed as associated with cytomegalovirus. A later analysis found that most CMV-associated TCR beta chains appeared HLA-restricted, with HLA associations seemingly driven largely by CMV exposure. In a later analysis, TCR association rates were found to vary across HLA loci, with the most associated TCRs seen for DRB1 alleles and the fewest for HLA-C alleles. Compared with equally common non-associated chains, HLA-associated TCR beta chains in a later analysis were more clonally expanded and had lower generation probabilities. A later analysis associated about 17,000 TCR beta sequences with specific HLA alleles at a false discovery rate of 0.05. Most TCR sequences were seen in very few donors, while some public TCRs were found in many individuals.

The cohort comprised 670 or so healthy bone marrow donors. At the time of sampling, all cohort members were nominally healthy, though unrecorded immune exposures were likely present. The donor was CMV seronegative and belonged to the group of over 350 seronegative cohort members. A peripheral blood sample was provided by each donor, and peripheral blood mononuclear cells were used for TCR beta sequencing. Genomic DNA was extracted from the blood cell samples with the Qiagen DNeasy Blood Extraction Kit. The CDR3 contains 15 residues, cysteine and phenylalanine counted. CDR3 DNA is the only sequence kept; it has 45 bases, read in frame from the first base. The germline V gene gives CDR1 as MNHNS and CDR2 as SASEGT.

This receptor was identified in a man younger than 40 in good health and CMV-seronegative. The material sequenced was PBMCs. Here the chain combines TRBV6-1 and TRBJ2-5, with 9 junctional bases fitting TRBD1. The end of the DNA fits TRBJ2-7 better, so the J call may be wrong. This receptor carries the CDR3 CASKPTGQGSDEQYF. The base sequence is TGTGCCAGCAAACCGACGGGACAGGGCTCAGACGAGCAGTACTTC.